This TCR beta chain came from a study of blood T cells in healthy people across ages. Collection of around 10 milliliters of peripheral blood was performed for each donor. The second PCR ran roughly 6 to 11 cycles with a sample-barcoded 5' primer and J-beta primers. TCRdb independently ran MiXCR on the 5' RACE reads; one entry per CDR3 protein. The sample has approximately 670,000 distinct CDR3 sequences, around two fifths seen once. This clonotype occurred a few times. With 3 bases removed from V and 5 bases from J, the gap between germline ends came to 22 bases. Per the germline V gene, CDR1 is LGHNA and CDR2 is YSLEER. This CDR3 spans 17 amino acids.

The source of this sequence is an older man in good health. J is TRBJ2-5 and V is TRBV4-3, with D perhaps TRBD1 or TRBD2 (5 bases each). The specimen sequenced was blood. The CDR3 spells CASSQQRETDGWETQYF. As DNA, the CDR3 is TGCGCCAGCAGCCAGCAAAGGGAGACAGACGGTTGGGAGACCCAGTACTTC.